These T cell receptor beta chains were read from a single sample in a study of blood T cell repertoires in COVID-19. Profiled with immunoSEQ multiplex PCR; TCRdb holds only in-frame clones, not every one. This sample has around 260,000 clones, with approximately 79% found just once. The sequencing sample was made of PBMCs or T cells enriched from blood (not recorded which). Receptors originate from a man aged 25 to 45 with acute COVID-19. The CDR3 runs from the conserved cysteine through the conserved F or W. The order of the fields is V gene, D gene, clone size, J gene, CDR3 DNA, CDR3 protein. A D gene is named only where the DNA matches it firmly. Size values are once, few and many counts, or a class for expanded clones, and some rows have none.

TRBV6-6	TRBD1	once	TRBJ1-1	TGTGCCAGCAGCCTGGCGGCCCTCGGGACAGGGGTTGAAGCTTTCTTT	CASSLAALGTGVEAFF
TRBV28	.	.	TRBJ1-3	TGTGCCAGCAGTTTGTTACAGGTCTCTGGAAACACCATATATTTT	CASSLLQVSGNTIYF
TRBV11-2	.	.	TRBJ2-1	TGTGCCAGCAGCTTAGTGGAAGGGGGTGATGAGCAGTTCTTC	CASSLVEGGDEQFF
TRBV5-1	.	.	TRBJ1-1	TGTGCCAGCAGCTTGGATTACAGGGCCGGGAACACTGAAGCTTTCTTT	CASSLDYRAGNTEAFF
TRBV7-2	.	.	TRBJ1-2	TGTGCCAGCAGCCAGGCCAGGAATAACTATGGCTACACCTTC	CASSQARNNYGYTF
TRBV7-8	.	.	TRBJ1-1	TGTGCCAGCAGCTCGTTACAGGGCCTGAACACTGAAGCTTTCTTT	CASSSLQGLNTEAFF
TRBV24-1	TRBD1	few	TRBJ2-1	TGTGCCACCAGTCCCGCTCGACAGGGGGGATTTAATGAGCAGTTCTTC	CATSPARQGGFNEQFF
TRBV28	TRBD1	.	TRBJ1-4	TGTGCCAGCAGTTTGATACAGGGGGAAGGAGGAGAAAAACTGTTTTTT	CASSLIQGEGGEKLFF
TRBV18	TRBD1	.	TRBJ1-1	TGTGCCAGCTCACCTTATACAGGGGTGAGCACTGAAGCTTTCTTT	CASSPYTGVSTEAFF
TRBV5-4	.	.	TRBJ2-3	TGTGCCAGCAGCTCACAGGGGGGGGGCCAAGGGGCAGATACGCAGTATTTT	CASSSQGGGQGADTQYF
TRBV28	TRBD1	.	TRBJ1-2	TGTGCCAGCAATCGAGACAGGGGAGGCTACACCTTC	CASNRDRGGYTF
TRBV5-8	TRBD2	.	TRBJ2-3	TGTGCCAGTGGCAGTCTAGGACTAGCGGGAGGGGATACGCAGTATTTT	CASGSLGLAGGDTQYF
TRBV7-2	.	.	TRBJ1-5	TGTGCCAGCAGCTTAGAGGAAGCGGGTGTGAGCAATCAGCCCCAGCATTTT	CASSLEEAGVSNQPQHF
TRBV29-1	TRBD2	.	TRBJ2-1	TGCAGCGCCGGGACTACGAACTACAATGAGCAGTTCTTC	CSAGTTNYNEQFF
TRBV6-5	.	.	TRBJ1-5	TGTGCCAGCAGCCGAACAGGGTTAAGCAATCAGCCCCAGCATTTT	CASSRTGLSNQPQHF
TRBV2	TRBD1	.	TRBJ1-1	TGTGCCAGCAGTGAAGCACAGGGGGCCTTGAACACTGAAGCTTTCTTT	CASSEAQGALNTEAFF
TRBV27	.	.	TRBJ1-4	TGTGCCAGCAGTTTCGACAGGACTAATGAAAAACTGTTTTTT	CASSFDRTNEKLFF
TRBV2	.	.	TRBJ1-2	TGTGCCAGCAGTGAGCCTGGTAGAAGGCAGGCGTATGGCTACACCTTC	CASSEPGRRQAYGYTF
TRBV2	.	.	TRBJ1-6	TGTGCCAGCAGTAACAGGGCTAATTCACCCCTCCACTTT	CASSNRANSPLHF
TRBV28	.	.	TRBJ2-2	TGTGCCAGCAGTACCCCGGGAGGGGGCCTCTTTGGGACCGGGGAGCTGTTTTTT	CASSTPGGGLFGTGELFF
TRBV6-5	.	.	TRBJ1-2	TGTGCCACCTCGGTGGGCGGGGACTATGGCTACACCTTC	CATSVGGDYGYTF
TRBV5-5	.	.	TRBJ1-2	TGTGCCAGCAGCTTGGCAGGTCTCGTGGACTATGGCTACACCTTC	CASSLAGLVDYGYTF
TRBV5-5	.	.	TRBJ2-1	TGTGCCAGCAGCTTGAGTGGGGGCCGGGAGCAGTTCTTC	CASSLSGGREQFF
TRBV6-5	.	.	TRBJ1-2	TGTGCCCTACGGGGAAACTATGGCTACACCTTC	CALRGNYGYTF
TRBV4-3	.	.	TRBJ2-1	TGCGCCAGCAGCAACCAGGAAGCGGTCGACAATGAGCAGTTCTTC	CASSNQEAVDNEQFF
TRBV27	TRBD2	.	TRBJ2-2	TGTGCCAGCAGTTTATCGACTAGCGGGGTCGGGGAGCTGTTTTTT	CASSLSTSGVGELFF
TRBV4-2	TRBD1	.	TRBJ1-2	TGTGCCAGCAGCCAAGAGGGTTCCGGGACAGGGAGGCCTCACTTC	CASSQEGSGTGRPHF
TRBV27	.	.	TRBJ2-2	TGTGCCAGCAACCCCCGTGCGGCTAACACCGGGGAGCTGTTTTTT	CASNPRAANTGELFF
TRBV30	.	once	TRBJ1-5	TGTGCCTGGGAAGGGGGTTGGAATCAGCCCCAGCATTTT	CAWEGGWNQPQHF